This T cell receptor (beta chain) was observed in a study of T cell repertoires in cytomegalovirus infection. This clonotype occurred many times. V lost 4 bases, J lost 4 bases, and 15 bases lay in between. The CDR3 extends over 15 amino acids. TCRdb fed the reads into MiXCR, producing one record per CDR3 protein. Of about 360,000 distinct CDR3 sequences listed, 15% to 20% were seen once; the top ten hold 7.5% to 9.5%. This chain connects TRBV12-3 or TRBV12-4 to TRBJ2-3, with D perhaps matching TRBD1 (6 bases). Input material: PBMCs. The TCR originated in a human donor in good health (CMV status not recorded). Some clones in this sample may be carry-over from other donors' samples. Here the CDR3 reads CASSSRGVGADTQYF. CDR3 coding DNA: TGTGCCAGCAGTTCCAGGGGCGTAGGAGCAGATACGCAGTATTTT.